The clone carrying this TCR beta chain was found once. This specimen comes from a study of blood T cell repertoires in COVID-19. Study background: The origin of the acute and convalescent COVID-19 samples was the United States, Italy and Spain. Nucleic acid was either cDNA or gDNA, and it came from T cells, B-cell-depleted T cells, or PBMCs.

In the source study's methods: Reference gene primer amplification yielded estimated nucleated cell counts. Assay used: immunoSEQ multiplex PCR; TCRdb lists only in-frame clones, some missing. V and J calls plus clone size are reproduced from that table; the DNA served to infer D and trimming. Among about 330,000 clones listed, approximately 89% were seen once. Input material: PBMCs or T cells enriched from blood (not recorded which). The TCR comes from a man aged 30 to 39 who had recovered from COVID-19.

CDR3 sequence reads: CAISHEGVNYGYTF. The CDR3 coding sequence is TGTGCCATCAGTCATGAGGGGGTTAACTATGGCTACACCTTC. V usage is TRBV10-3 and J usage is TRBJ1-2; a possible D gene is TRBD1 (6 bases). The V and J ends lost 5 bases and 1 base respectively, with 11 bases between them. Germline V gene sequence: CDR1 ENHRY, CDR2 SYGVKD. The CDR3 is 14 residues long.